This entry lists 17 T cell receptor beta chains sequenced from one sample in a study of T-cell memory formation after mild COVID-19. TCRdb independently ran MiXCR on the 5' RACE reads; one entry per CDR3 protein. This repertoire shows about 470,000 distinct CDR3 sequences, 20% to 25% found once; its top ten account for under 15%. Specimen: PBMCs or a T cell subset sorted from them (not recorded which). The receptors were sampled from an adult woman who had mild COVID-19 (a few samples of this study predate the infection). Cell type and time point are not known.

Only a few counts were recorded for this clonotype. The J gene is TRBJ2-7, the V gene TRBV4-1, with 7 bases lining up with TRBD2. The trim removed 3 bases at V and 1 base at J, leaving 15 bases unmatched. CDR3 length equals 18 residues. Germline assignment: CDR1 MGHRA and CDR2 YSYEKL. The CDR3, as DNA: TGCGCCAGCAGCCAGGATATGACTTTCGGCGGGGGATCCTACGAGCAGTACTTC. Residues: CASSQDMTFGGGSYEQYF.

On this clonotype itself: The CDR3 does not end in the conserved phenylalanine or tryptophan, so this is likely a read error. V and J are TRBV10-3 and TRBJ2-1; 11 bases fit TRBD2. The CDR3 length is 14 residues. Trimming took 4 bases from V and 4 from J; bases not matched to a gene: 0. Germline-derived CDR1 and CDR2 are ENHRY and SYGVKD. Written as DNA, the CDR3 is TGTGCCATCAGTGGACTAGCGGGATACAATGAGCAGTTCATC. Its protein product is CAISGLAGYNEQFI.

This clonotype showed up just a few times. This chain links TRBV29-1 with TRBJ2-2; 9 positions agree with TRBD1. The CDR3 has 15 amino acids. The V and J ends lost 3 bases and 2 bases, in that order; junction bases with no gene match: 4. Per germline, CDR1 SQVTM and CDR2 ANQGSEA. CDR3 sequence (DNA): TGCAGCGTTGACTTAACAGGGGGCAACACCGGGGAGCTGTTTTTT. Its protein product is CSVDLTGGNTGELFF.

The V call is TRBV11-1, the J call TRBJ2-7, with D perhaps matching TRBD1 (6 bases). Per germline, CDR1 SGHAT and CDR2 FQDESV (reference sequence). This CDR3 spans 14 amino acids. Deletions cut 5 bases from V and 3 bases from J, with 14 bases between. CDR3 nucleotides: TGTGCCAGCAGCGACCGGGACATGAACTACGAGCAGTACTTC. Translating gives CASSDRDMNYEQYF.

In DNA, the CDR3 is TGTGCCAGCAGCCCAACCAATAAAGCGGATACGCAGTATTTT. This gives the protein CASSPTNKADTQYF. The chain combines TRBV11-2 with TRBJ2-3; D gene uncertain. Deletions cut 5 bases from V and 6 bases from J, with 15 bases between. The CDR3 consists of 14 residues. Germline V gene sequence: CDR1 SGHAT, CDR2 FQNNGV.

This clonotype turned up a few times. The CDR3 spells CASSSLAGAYEQYF. The CDR3 DNA reads TGTGCCAGCAGTTCACTAGCGGGAGCTTACGAGCAGTACTTC. The rearrangement joins TRBV6-2 or TRBV6-3 to TRBJ2-7; 11 nucleotides line up with TRBD2. The ends lost 4 bases at V and 4 bases at J; junction bases unmatched: 3. This CDR3 contains 14 residues. Germline CDR1 is MNHEY and CDR2 is SVGEGT.

The rearrangement joins TRBV5-1 to TRBJ1-1; TRBD1 aligns across 8 bases. The CDR3 length is 14 residues. Germline V lookup: CDR1 SGHRS, CDR2 YFSETQ. V gave up 2 bases and J gave up 4 bases; unmatched junction bases: 4. CDR3 bases: TGCGCCAGCAGCTTACCCGGGACAGGCACTGAAGCTTTCTTT. Its protein is CASSLPGTGTEAFF.

This clonotype came up a few times. The chain combines TRBV19 with TRBJ2-7, with D hard to call. The CDR3 covers 13 residues. In germline, CDR1 is LNHDA, CDR2 SQIVND (reference sequence). The ends were cut back, 5 bases at V and 6 bases at J, with 14 bases in the middle. The CDR3 DNA reads as TGTGCCAGTAGTCCCGCCTTTGGATCCGAGCAGTACTTC. Protein: CASSPAFGSEQYF.

The V and J genes are TRBV14 and TRBJ2-3; D gene ambiguous. Germline-derived CDR1 and CDR2 are SGHDN and FVKESK. The CDR3 has 16 amino acids. The V and J ends lost 2 bases and 2 bases respectively, with 14 bases between them. CDR3 protein: CASSQSAGTPTDTQYF. The CDR3 DNA is TGTGCCAGCAGCCAAAGCGCTGGCACACCCACAGATACGCAGTATTTT.

This clonotype turned up a few times. The chain recombines TRBV12-5 with TRBJ2-7, with TRBD1 identical over 7 bases. Per the germline V gene, CDR1 is LGHNT and CDR2 is FRNRAP. This CDR3 is built from 17 residues. The ends lost 0 bases at V and 3 bases at J; junction bases unmatched: 11. CDR3 sequence (DNA): TGTGCTAGTGGTTTGGTACCACCTAGAGGGGGCGGCTACGAGCAGTACTTC. It yields the protein CASGLVPPRGGGYEQYF.

The chain is built from TRBV5-1 and TRBJ2-5; possible D gene TRBD2, 6 bases. CDR3 length equals 15 residues. In germline, CDR1 is SGHRS, CDR2 YFSETQ. The germline V and J ends were trimmed by 2 bases and 4 bases, with 15 bases remaining between them. CDR3 region: CASSFGVAEGETQYF. The CDR3 DNA is TGCGCCAGCAGCTTTGGGGTAGCGGAGGGAGAGACCCAGTACTTC.

The V and J genes are TRBV20-1 and TRBJ2-1; D unclear. Germline V CDR1 and CDR2: DFQATT, SNEGSKA (reference sequence). V was trimmed by 0 bases and J by 2 bases, leaving 8 bases between them. This CDR3 contains 14 residues. Here the CDR3 reads CSARDPSTYNEQFF. The CDR3 DNA follows: TGCAGTGCTAGAGATCCCAGTACCTACAATGAGCAGTTCTTC.

V gene TRBV7-6 combines with J gene TRBJ2-7; D is unclear. V was trimmed by 5 bases and J by 3 bases, leaving 14 bases between them. The CDR3 contains 14 residues. CDR1 is SGHVS and CDR2 is FNYEAQ in the germline V gene. CDR3 protein: CASSTTNADYEQYF. CDR3 bases: TGTGCCAGCAGCACAACTAACGCAGACTACGAGCAGTACTTC. The complete variable domain, with remaining parts taken from reference TRBV7-6 and TRBJ2-7, reads GAGVSQSPRYKVTKRGQDVALRCDPISGHVSLYWYRQALGQGPEFLTYFNYEAQQDKSGLPNDRFSAERPEGSISTLTIQRTEQRDSAMYRCASSTTNADYEQYFGPGTRLTVT.

This rearrangement joins TRBV2 to TRBJ2-1; 7 nucleotides match TRBD1. The CDR3 consists of 14 residues. With 8 bases clipped from V and 6 bases from J, the junction kept 10 bases outside the gene matches. The germline gives CDR1 SNHLY, CDR2 FYNNEI. The CDR3 bases are TGTGCCAGCGGACCGACAGGGACGGCCAATGAGCAGTTCTTC. Encoded protein: CASGPTGTANEQFF.

The CDR3 sequence: CASSPGSPFWEQYF. CDR3 bases: TGTGCCAGCAGCCCTGGGAGCCCCTTTTGGGAGCAGTACTTC. The chain carries TRBV9 and TRBJ2-7; weak D call: TRBD2 (5 bases). V dropped 4 bases and J dropped 7 bases, with 18 bases sitting between them. CDR3 length equals 14 residues. CDR1 and CDR2 from the germline V gene are SGDLS and YYNGEE.

This clonotype has more than one count but fewer than ten. This chain connects TRBV27 to TRBJ2-3; 11 nucleotides agree with TRBD2. This CDR3 is built from 17 residues. The germline V gene has CDR1 MNHEY and CDR2 SMNVEV (reference sequence). V shed 0 bases and J 8 bases; nucleotides not matched to a gene: 10. In nucleotides, the CDR3 is TGTGCCAGCAGTTTATCGACTAGCGGGGCTGACCGGGGTACGCAGTATTTT. Residues: CASSLSTSGADRGTQYF.

In its sample, this clonotype was seen a few times. This chain connects TRBV7-2 to TRBJ2-7, with TRBD1 as a possible D gene (5 bases). Trimming left V 5 bases short and J 3 bases short, with 8 bases between. The germline gives CDR1 SGHTA, CDR2 FQGNSA. The CDR3 is 12 residues long. CDR3 sequence reads: CASSQQVYEQYF. CDR3 nucleotides: TGTGCCAGCAGCCAACAGGTCTACGAGCAGTACTTC.